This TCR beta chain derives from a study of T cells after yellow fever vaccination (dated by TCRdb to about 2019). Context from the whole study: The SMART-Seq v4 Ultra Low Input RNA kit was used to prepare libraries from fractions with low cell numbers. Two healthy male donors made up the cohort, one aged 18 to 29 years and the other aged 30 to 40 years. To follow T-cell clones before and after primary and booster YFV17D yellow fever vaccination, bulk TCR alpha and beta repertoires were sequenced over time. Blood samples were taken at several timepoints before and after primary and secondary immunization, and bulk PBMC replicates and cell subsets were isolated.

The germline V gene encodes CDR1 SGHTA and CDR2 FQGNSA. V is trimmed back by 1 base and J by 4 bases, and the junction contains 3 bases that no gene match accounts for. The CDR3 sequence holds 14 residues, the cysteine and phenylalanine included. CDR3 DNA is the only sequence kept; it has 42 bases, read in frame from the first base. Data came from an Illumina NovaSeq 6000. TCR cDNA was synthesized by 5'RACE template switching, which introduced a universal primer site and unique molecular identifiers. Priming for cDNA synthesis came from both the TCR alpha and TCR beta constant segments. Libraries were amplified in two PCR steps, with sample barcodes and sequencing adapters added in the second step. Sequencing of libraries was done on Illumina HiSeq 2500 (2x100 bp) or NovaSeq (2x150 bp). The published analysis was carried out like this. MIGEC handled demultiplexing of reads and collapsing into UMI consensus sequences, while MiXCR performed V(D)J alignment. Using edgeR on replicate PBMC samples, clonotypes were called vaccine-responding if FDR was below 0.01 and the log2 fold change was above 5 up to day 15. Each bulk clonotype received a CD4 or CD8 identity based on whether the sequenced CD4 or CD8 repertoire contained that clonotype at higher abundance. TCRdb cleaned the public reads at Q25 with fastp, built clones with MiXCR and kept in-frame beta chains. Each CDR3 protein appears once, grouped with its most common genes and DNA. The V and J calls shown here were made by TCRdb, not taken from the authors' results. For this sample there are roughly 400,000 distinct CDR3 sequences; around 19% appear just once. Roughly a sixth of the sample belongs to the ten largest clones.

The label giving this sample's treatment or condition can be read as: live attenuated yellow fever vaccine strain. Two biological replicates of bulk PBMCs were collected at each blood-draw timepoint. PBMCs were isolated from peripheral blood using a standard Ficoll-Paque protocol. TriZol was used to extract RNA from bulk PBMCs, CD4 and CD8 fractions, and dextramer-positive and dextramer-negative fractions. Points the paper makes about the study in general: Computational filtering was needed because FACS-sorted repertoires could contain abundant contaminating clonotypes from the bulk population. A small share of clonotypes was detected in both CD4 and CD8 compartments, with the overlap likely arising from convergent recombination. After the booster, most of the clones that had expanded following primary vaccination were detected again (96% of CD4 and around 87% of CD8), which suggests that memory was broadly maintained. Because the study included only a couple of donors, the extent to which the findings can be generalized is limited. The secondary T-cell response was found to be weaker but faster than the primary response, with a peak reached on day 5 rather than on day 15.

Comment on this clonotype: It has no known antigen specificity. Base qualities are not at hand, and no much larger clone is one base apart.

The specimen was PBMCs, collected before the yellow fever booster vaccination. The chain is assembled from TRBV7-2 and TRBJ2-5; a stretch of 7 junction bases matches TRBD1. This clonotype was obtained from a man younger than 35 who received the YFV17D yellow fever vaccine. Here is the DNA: TGTGCCAGCAGCTTAGTGTACAGGGGAGAGACCCAGTACTTC. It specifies CASSLVYRGETQYF.